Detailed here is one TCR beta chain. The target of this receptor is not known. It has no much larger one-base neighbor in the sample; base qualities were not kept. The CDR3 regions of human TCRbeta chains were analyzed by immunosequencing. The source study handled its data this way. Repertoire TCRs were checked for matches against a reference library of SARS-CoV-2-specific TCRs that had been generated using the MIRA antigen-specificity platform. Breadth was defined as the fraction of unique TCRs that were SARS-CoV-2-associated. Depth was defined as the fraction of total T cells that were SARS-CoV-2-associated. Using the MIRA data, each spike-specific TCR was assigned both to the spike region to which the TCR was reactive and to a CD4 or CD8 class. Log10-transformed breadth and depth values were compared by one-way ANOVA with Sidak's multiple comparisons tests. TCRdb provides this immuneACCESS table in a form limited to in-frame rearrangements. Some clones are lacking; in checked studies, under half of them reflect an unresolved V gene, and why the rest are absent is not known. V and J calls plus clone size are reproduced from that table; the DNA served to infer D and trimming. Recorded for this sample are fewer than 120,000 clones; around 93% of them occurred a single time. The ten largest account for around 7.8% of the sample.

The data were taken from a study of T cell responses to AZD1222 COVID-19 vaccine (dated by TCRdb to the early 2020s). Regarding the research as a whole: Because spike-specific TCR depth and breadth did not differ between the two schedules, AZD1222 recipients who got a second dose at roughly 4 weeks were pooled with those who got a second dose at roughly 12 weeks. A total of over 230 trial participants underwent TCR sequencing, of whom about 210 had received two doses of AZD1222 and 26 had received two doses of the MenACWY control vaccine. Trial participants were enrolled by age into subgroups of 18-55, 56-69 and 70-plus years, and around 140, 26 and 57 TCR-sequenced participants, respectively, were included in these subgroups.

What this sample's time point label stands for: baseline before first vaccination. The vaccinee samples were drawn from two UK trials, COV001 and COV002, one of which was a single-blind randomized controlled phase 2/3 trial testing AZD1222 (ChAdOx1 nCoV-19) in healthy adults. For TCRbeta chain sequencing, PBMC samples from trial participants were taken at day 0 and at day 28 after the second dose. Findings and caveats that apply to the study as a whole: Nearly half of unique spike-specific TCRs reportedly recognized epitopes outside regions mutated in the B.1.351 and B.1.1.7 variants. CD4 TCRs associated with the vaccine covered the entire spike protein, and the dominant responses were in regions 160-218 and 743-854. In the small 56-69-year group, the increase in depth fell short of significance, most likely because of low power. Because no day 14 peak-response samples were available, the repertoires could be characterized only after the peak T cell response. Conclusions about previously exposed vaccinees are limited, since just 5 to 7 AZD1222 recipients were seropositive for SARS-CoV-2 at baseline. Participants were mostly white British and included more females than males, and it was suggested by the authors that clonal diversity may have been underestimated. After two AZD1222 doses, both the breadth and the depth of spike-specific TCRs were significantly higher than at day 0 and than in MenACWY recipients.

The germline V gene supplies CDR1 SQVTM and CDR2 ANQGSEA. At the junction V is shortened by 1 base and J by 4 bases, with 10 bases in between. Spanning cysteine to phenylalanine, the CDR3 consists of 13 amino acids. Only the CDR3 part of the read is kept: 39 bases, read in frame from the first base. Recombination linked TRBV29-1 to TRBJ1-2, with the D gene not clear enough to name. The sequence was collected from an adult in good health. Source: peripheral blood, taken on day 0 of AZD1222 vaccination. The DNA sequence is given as TGCAGCGTTGAAGTAGAGAGAGTCTATGGCTACACCTTC. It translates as CSVEVERVYGYTF.